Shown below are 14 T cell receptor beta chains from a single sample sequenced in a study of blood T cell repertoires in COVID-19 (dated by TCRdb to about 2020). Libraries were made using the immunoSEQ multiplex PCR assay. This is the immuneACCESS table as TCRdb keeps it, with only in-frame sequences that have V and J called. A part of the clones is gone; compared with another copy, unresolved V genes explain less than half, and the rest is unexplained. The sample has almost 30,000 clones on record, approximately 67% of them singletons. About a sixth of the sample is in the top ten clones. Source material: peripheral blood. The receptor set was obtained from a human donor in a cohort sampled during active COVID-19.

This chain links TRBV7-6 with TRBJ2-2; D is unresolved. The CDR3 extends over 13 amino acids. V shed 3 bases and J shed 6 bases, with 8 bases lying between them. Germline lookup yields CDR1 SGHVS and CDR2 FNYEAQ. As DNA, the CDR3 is TGTGCCAGCAGCTTCCTAGGTCCCGGGGAGCTGTTTTTT. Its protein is CASSFLGPGELFF.

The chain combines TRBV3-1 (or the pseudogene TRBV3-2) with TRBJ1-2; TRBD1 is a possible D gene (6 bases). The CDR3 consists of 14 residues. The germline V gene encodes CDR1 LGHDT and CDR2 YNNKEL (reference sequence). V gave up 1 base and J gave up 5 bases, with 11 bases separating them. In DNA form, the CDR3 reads TGTGCCAGCAGCCAAGCCATACAGGGATATGGCTACACCTTC. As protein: CASSQAIQGYGYTF.

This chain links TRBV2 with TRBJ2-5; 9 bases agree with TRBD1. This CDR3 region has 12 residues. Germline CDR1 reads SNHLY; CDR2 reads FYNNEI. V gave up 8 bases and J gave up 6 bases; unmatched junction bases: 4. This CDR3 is CASGQGKKTQYF. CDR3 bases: TGTGCCAGCGGACAGGGGAAAAAGACCCAGTACTTC.

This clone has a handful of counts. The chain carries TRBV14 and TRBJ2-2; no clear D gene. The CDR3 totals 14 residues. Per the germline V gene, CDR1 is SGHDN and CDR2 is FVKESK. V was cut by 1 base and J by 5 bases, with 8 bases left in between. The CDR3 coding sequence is TGTGCCAGCAGCCAAGGCACTAATACCGGGGAGCTGTTTTTT. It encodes CASSQGTNTGELFF.

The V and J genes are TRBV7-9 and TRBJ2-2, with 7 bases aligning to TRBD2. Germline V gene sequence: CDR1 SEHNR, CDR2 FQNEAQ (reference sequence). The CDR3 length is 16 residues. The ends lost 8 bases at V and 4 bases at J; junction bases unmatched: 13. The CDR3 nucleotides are TGTGCCAGCTCCTCGGGGGGATCGACCCCCACCGGGGAGCTGTTTTTT. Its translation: CASSSGGSTPTGELFF. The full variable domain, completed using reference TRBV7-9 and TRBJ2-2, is DTGVSQNPRHKITKRGQNVTFRCDPISEHNRLYWYRQTLGQGPEFLTYFQNEAQLEKSRLLSDRFSAERPKGSFSTLEIQRTEQGDSAMYLCASSSGGSTPTGELFFGEGSRLTVL.

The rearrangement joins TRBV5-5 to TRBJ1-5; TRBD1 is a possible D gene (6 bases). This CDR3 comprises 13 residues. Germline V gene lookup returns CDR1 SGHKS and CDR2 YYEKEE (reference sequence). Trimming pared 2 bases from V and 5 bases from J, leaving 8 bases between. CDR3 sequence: CASSLQGYQPQHF. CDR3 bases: TGTGCCAGCAGCTTACAGGGTTATCAGCCCCAGCATTTT. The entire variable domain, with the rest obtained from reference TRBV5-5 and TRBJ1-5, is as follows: DAGVTQSPTHLIKTRGQQVTLRCSPISGHKSVSWYQQVLGQGPQFIFQYYEKEERGRGNFPDRFSARQFPNYSSELNVNALLLGDSALYLCASSLQGYQPQHFGDGTRLSIL.

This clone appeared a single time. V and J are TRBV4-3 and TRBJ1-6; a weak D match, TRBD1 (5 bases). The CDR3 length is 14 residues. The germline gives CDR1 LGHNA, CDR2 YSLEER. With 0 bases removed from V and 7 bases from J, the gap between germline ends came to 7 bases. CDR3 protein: CASSQDKGNSPLHF. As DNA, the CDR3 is TGCGCCAGCAGCCAAGATAAGGGGAATTCACCCCTCCACTTT.

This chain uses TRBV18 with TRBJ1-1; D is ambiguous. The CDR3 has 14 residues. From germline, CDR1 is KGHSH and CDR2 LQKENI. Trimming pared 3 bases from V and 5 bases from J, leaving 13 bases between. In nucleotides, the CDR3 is TGTGCCAGCTCACCCAACGCCAGGAGGACTGAAGCTTTCTTT. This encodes CASSPNARRTEAFF.

CDR3 in DNA: TGTGCCAGCAGCTGGACCCAGGGGAATGAGCAGTTCTTC. Translating it yields CASSWTQGNEQFF. The J gene is TRBJ2-1, the V gene TRBV7-2, with TRBD1 as a possible D gene (6 bases). Germline CDR1 is SGHTA and CDR2 is FQGNSA. V was shortened by 4 bases and J by 7 bases, with 11 bases between the two germline ends. There are 13 residues in the CDR3.

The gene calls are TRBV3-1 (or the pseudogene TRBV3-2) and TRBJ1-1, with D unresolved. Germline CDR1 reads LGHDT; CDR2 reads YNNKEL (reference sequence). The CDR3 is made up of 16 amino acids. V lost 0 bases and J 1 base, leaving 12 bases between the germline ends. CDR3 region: CASSQDLRLRNTEAFF. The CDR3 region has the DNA TGTGCCAGCAGCCAAGATCTCAGACTCAGGAACACTGAAGCTTTCTTT.

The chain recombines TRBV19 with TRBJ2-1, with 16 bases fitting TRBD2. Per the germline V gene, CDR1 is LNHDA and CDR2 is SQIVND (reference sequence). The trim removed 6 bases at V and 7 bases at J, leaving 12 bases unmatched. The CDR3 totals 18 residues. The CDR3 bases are TGTGCCAGTAGAGGACAGGGGACTAGCGGGAGGGCCATTAATGAGCAGTTCTTC. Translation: CASRGQGTSGRAINEQFF.

The CDR3 loop reads CASSRTSGRLDEQYF. CDR3 DNA sequence: TGTGCCAGTAGTAGGACTAGCGGGAGACTCGACGAGCAGTACTTC. The chain joins TRBV19 to TRBJ2-7; 13 positions agree with TRBD2. With V trimmed by 4 bases and J by 5 bases, 5 bases remained unmatched. CDR1 is LNHDA and CDR2 is SQIVND in the germline V gene (reference sequence). The CDR3 contains 15 residues.

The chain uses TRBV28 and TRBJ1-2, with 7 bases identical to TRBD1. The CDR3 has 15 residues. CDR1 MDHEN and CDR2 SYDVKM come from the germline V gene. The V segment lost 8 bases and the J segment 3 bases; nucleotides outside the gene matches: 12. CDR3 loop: CASRSSAGGYYGYTF. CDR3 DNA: TGTGCCAGCCGCTCTTCGGCAGGGGGTTACTATGGCTACACCTTC.

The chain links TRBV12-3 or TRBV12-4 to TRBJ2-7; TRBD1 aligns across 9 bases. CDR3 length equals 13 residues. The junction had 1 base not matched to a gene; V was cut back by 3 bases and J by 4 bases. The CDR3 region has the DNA TGTGCCAGCAGTTTGACAGGGGGTTACGAGCAGTACTTC. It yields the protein CASSLTGGYEQYF.